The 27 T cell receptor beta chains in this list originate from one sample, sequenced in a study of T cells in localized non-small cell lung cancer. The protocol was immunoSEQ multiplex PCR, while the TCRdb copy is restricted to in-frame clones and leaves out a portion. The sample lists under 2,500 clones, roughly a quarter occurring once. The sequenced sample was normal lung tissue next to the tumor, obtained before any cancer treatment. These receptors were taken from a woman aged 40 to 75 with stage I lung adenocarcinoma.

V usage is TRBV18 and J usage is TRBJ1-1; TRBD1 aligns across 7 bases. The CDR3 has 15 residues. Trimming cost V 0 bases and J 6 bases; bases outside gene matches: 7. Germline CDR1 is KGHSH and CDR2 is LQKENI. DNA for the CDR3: TGTGCCAGCTCACCACCGACACAGGGGAGACCTGAAGCTTTCTTT. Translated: CASSPPTQGRPEAFF.

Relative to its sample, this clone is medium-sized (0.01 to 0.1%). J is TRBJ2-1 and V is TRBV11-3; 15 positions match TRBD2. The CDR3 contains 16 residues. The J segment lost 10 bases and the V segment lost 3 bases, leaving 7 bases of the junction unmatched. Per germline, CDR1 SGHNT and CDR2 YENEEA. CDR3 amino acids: CASSLLGTSGGNEQFF. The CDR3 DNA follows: TGTGCCAGCAGCTTGTTAGGGACTAGCGGGGGGAACGAGCAGTTCTTC.

In nucleotides, the CDR3 is TGTGCCAGTAGTAAAGACAGGGGCTCCTACAATGAGCAGTTCTTC. Translating it yields CASSKDRGSYNEQFF. The V gene is TRBV19, the J gene TRBJ2-1; 8 nucleotides match TRBD1. Per the germline V gene, CDR1 is LNHDA and CDR2 is SQIVND (reference sequence). CDR3 length equals 15 residues. The V and J ends lost 4 bases and 0 bases, in that order; junction bases with no gene match: 2. Complete variable domain (other parts from reference TRBV19 and TRBJ2-1): DGGITQSPKYLFRKEGQNVTLSCEQNLNHDAMYWYRQDPGQGLRLIYYSQIVNDFQKGDIAEGYSVSREKKESFPLTVTSAQKNPTAFYLCASSKDRGSYNEQFFGPGTRLTVL.

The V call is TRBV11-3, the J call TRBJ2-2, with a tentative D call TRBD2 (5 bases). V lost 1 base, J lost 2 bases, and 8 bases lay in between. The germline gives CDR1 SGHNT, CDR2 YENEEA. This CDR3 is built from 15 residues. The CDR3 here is CASSLVRANTGELFF. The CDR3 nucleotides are TGTGCCAGCAGCTTAGTGAGGGCTAACACCGGGGAGCTGTTTTTT.

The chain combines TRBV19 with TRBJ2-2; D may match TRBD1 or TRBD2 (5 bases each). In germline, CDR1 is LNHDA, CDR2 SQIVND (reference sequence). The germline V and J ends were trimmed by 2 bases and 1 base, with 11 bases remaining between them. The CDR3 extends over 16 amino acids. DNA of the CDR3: TGTGCCAGTAGTATAACCGGGGCGAGGAACACCGGGGAGCTGTTTTTT. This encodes CASSITGARNTGELFF. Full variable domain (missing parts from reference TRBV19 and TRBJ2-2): DGGITQSPKYLFRKEGQNVTLSCEQNLNHDAMYWYRQDPGQGLRLIYYSQIVNDFQKGDIAEGYSVSREKKESFPLTVTSAQKNPTAFYLCASSITGARNTGELFFGEGSRLTVL.

Here the CDR3 reads CAIRSEGGELFF. The CDR3 nucleotides read TGTGCCATCCGTTCGGAGGGCGGGGAGCTGTTTTTT. This chain connects TRBV6-8 to TRBJ2-2; weak D call: TRBD2 (6 bases). This CDR3 spans 12 amino acids. Germline CDR1 MNHGY, CDR2 SAAAGT. The V gene lost 10 bases and the J gene lost 7 bases, with 13 bases spanning the gap.

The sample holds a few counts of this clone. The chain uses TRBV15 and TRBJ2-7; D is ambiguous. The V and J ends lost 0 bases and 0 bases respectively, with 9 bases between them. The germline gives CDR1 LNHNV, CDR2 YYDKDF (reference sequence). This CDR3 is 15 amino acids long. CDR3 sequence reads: CATSREGKSSYEQYF. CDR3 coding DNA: TGTGCCACCAGCAGAGAAGGGAAGAGCTCCTACGAGCAGTACTTC.

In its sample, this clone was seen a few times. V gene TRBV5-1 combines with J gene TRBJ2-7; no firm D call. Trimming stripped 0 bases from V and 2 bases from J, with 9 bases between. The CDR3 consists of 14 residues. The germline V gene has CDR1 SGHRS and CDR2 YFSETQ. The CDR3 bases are TGCGCCAGCAGCTTGGACCGGCTTACCTACGAGCAGTACTTC. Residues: CASSLDRLTYEQYF.

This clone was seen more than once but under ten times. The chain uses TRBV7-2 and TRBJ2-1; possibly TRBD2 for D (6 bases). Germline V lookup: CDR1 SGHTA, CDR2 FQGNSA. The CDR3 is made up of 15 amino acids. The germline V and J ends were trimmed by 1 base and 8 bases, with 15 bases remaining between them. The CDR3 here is CASSLGRTGLDEQFF. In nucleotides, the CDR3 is TGTGCCAGCAGCTTAGGACGGACGGGACTGGATGAGCAGTTCTTC. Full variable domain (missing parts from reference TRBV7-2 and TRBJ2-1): GAGVSQSPSNKVTEKGKDVELRCDPISGHTALYWYRQSLGQGLEFLIYFQGNSAPDKSGLPSDRFSAERTGGSVSTLTIQRTQQEDSAVYLCASSLGRTGLDEQFFGPGTRLTVL.

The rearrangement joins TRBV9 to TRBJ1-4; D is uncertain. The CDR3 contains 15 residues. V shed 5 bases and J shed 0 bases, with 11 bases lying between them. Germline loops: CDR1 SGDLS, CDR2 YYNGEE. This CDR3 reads CASSELRATNEKLFF. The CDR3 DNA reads TGTGCCAGCAGTGAACTTCGGGCAACTAATGAAAAACTGTTTTTT.

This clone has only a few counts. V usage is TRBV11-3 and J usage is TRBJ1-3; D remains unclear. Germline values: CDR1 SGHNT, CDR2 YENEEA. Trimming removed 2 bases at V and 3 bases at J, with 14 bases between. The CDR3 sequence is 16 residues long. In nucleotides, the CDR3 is TGTGCCAGCAGCTTAACGTTCAACTCGTATGGAAACACCATATATTTT. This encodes CASSLTFNSYGNTIYF. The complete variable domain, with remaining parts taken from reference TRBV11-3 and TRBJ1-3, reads EAGVVQSPRYKIIEKKQPVAFWCNPISGHNTLYWYLQNLGQGPELLIRYENEEAVDDSQLPKDRFSAERLKGVDSTLKIQPAELGDSAVYLCASSLTFNSYGNTIYFGEGSWLTVV.

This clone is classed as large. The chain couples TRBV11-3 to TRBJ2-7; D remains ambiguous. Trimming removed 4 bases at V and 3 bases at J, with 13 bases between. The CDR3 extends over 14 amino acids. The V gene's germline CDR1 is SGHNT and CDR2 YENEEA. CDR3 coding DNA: TGTGCCAGCAGCTCCCCTCTAACTCGCTACGAGCAGTACTTC. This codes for CASSSPLTRYEQYF.

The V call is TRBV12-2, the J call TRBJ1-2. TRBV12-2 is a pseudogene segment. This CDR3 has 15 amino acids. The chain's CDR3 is CASTHSAGGRSGYTF. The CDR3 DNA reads TGTGCTAGCACTCATAGCGCCGGGGGAAGGAGTGGCTACACCTTC.

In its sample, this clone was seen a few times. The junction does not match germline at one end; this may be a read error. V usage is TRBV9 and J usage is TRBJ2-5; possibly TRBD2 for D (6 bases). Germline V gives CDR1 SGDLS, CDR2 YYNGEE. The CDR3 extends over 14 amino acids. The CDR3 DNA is TGTGCAAGCAGGAGGGCCGGAACCGGGGAGACCCAGTACTTC. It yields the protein CASRRAGTGETQYF.

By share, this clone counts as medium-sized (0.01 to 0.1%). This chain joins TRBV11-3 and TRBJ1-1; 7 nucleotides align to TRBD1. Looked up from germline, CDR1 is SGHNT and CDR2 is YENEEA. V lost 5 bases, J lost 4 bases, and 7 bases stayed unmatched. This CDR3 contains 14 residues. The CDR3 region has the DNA TGTGCCAGCAGCCGAGGGGGCAGGGGCACTGAAGCTTTCTTT. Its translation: CASSRGGRGTEAFF. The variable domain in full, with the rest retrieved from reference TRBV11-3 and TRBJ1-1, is EAGVVQSPRYKIIEKKQPVAFWCNPISGHNTLYWYLQNLGQGPELLIRYENEEAVDDSQLPKDRFSAERLKGVDSTLKIQPAELGDSAVYLCASSRGGRGTEAFFGQGTRLTVV.

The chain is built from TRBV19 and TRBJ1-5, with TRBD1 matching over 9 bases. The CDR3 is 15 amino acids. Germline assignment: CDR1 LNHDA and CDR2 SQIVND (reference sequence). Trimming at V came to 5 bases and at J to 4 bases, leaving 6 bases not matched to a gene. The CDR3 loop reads CASSGTGNENQPQHF. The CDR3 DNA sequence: TGTGCCAGTAGTGGGACAGGGAATGAAAATCAGCCCCAGCATTTT.

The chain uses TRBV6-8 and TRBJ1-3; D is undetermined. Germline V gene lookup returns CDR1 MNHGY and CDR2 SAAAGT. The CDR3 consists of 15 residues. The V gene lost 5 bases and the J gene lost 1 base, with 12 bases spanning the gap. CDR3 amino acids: CASSGIGRSGNTIYF. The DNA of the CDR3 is TGTGCCAGCAGTGGTATAGGTCGGTCTGGAAACACCATATATTTT.

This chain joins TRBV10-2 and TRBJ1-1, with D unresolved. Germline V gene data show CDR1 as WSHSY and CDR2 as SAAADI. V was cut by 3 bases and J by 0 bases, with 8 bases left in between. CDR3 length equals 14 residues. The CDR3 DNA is TGCGCCAGCAGTGACGGAGTCATGAACACTGAAGCTTTCTTT. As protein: CASSDGVMNTEAFF.

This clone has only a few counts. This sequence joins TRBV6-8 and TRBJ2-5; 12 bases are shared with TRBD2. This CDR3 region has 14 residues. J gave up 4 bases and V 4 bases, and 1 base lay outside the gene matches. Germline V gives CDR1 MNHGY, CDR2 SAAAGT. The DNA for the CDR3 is TGTGCCAGCAGTTCACTAGCGGGGGGAGAGACCCAGTACTTC. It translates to CASSSLAGGETQYF.

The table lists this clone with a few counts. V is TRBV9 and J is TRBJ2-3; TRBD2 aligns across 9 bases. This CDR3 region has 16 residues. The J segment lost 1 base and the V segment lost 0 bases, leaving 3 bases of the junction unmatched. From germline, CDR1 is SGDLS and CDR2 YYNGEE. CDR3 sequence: CASSVVASGGTDTQYF. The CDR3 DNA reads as TGTGCCAGCAGCGTAGTGGCTAGCGGGGGCACAGATACGCAGTATTTT.

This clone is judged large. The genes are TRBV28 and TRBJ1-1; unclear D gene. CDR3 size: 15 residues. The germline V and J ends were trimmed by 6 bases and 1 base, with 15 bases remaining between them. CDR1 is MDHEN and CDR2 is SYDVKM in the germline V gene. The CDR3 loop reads CASRPRHSPNTEAFF. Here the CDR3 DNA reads TGTGCCAGCAGGCCCCGTCACTCCCCGAACACTGAAGCTTTCTTT.

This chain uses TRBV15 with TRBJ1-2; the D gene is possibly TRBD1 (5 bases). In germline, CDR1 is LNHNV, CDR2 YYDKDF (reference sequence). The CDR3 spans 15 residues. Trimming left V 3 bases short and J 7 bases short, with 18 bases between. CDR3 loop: CATSRATGVVGGYTF. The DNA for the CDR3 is TGTGCCACCAGCAGGGCGACGGGGGTTGTTGGTGGCTACACCTTC.

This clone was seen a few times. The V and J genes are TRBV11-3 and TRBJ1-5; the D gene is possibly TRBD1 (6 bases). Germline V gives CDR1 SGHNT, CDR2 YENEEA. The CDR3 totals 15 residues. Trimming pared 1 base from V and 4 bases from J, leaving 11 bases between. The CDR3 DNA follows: TGTGCCAGCAGCTTAGGGCGGGGGCAGAATCAGCCCCAGCATTTT. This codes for CASSLGRGQNQPQHF.

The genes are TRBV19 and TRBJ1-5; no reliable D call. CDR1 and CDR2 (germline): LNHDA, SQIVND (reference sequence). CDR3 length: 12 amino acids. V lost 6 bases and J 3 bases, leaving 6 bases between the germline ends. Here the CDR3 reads CASSPLNQPQHF. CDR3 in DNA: TGTGCCAGTAGCCCTCTCAATCAGCCCCAGCATTTT.

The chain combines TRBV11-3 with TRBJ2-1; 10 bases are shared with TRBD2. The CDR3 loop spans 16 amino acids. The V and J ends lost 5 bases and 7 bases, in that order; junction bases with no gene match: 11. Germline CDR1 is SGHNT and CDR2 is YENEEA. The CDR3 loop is CASSPRSGGAWNEQFF. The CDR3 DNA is TGTGCCAGCAGCCCCCGGAGCGGGGGGGCCTGGAATGAGCAGTTCTTC. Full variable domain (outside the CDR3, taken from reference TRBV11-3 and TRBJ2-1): EAGVVQSPRYKIIEKKQPVAFWCNPISGHNTLYWYLQNLGQGPELLIRYENEEAVDDSQLPKDRFSAERLKGVDSTLKIQPAELGDSAVYLCASSPRSGGAWNEQFFGPGTRLTVL.

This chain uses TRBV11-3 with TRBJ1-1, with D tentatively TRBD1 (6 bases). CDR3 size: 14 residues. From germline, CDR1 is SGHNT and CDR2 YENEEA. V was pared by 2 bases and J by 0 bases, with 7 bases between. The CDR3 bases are TGTGCCAGCAGCTTACAGGGGTTGAACACTGAAGCTTTCTTT. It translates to CASSLQGLNTEAFF. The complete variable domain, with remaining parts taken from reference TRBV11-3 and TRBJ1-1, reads EAGVVQSPRYKIIEKKQPVAFWCNPISGHNTLYWYLQNLGQGPELLIRYENEEAVDDSQLPKDRFSAERLKGVDSTLKIQPAELGDSAVYLCASSLQGLNTEAFFGQGTRLTVV.

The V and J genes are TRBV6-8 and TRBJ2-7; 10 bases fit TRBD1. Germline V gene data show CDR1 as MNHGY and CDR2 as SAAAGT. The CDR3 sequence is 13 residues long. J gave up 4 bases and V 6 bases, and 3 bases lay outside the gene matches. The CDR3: CASSRDRGYEQYF. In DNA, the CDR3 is TGTGCCAGCAGCCGGGACAGGGGATACGAGCAGTACTTC.